This T cell receptor (beta chain) was obtained from a study of CD8 T cells in Susac syndrome. The CDR3 consists of 15 residues. Per the germline V gene, CDR1 is LNHDA and CDR2 is SQIVND (reference sequence). After removal of 10 bases from V and 2 bases from J, the junction contained 7 bases not matched to a gene. RNA totalling about 0.45 to 1 ug underwent reverse transcription with random hexamers. The TCR beta CDR3 was amplified by immunoSEQ multiplex PCR across 54 Vbeta, 13 Jbeta. Using its own MiXCR run on the immunoSEQ multiplex PCR reads, TCRdb lists one record per CDR3 protein. Seen here are 200,000 or so distinct CDR3 sequences, roughly nine tenths observed once, and the top ten hold less than 0.15%.

Sequencing used CD8+ T cells from PBMCs. This TCR came from a human donor with multiple sclerosis. This chain joins TRBV19 and TRBJ2-1; 11 nucleotides align to TRBD2. This CDR3 reads CATTPLAGAYNEQFF. In DNA form, the CDR3 reads TGTGCCACCACACCACTAGCGGGGGCCTACAATGAGCAGTTCTTC.